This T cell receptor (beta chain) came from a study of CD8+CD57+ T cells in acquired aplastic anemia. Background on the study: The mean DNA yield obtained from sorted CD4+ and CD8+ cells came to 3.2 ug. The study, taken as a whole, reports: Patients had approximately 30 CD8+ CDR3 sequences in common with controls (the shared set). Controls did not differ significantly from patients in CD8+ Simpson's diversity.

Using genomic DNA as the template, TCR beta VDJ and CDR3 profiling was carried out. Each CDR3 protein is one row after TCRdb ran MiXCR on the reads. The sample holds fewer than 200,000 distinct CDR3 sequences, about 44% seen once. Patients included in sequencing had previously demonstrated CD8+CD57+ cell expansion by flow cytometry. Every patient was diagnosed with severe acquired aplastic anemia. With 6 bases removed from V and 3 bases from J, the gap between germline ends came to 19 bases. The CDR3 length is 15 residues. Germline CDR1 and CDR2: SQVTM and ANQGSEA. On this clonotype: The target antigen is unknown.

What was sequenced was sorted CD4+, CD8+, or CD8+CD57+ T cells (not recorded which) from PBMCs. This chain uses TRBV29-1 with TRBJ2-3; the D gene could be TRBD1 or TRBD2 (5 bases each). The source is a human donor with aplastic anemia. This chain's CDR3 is CSVENTGTATDTQYF. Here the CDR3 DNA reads TGCAGCGTGGAGAATACCGGGACGGCTACAGATACGCAGTATTTT.